These 18 T cell receptor beta chains came from one sample sequenced in a study of blood T cells in healthy people across ages. Primers used in a second PCR of about 6 to 11 cycles were a sample-barcoded 5' primer and a J-beta primer mix. TCRdb independently ran MiXCR on the 5' RACE reads; one entry per CDR3 protein. The profile shows 750,000 or so distinct CDR3 sequences, about 25% of them singletons. These same records also appear under a second study, on T cells of mothers and their children.

The sample consisted of blood. Receptors were obtained from a boy younger than 18 in good health.

This clonotype was recorded many times. The J gene is TRBJ2-1, the V gene TRBV24-1; D gene unclear. V was clipped by 5 bases and J by 3 bases, with 13 bases between them. In germline, CDR1 is KGHDR, CDR2 SFDVKD. This CDR3 is built from 15 residues. CDR3 in amino acids: CATSGAKRYYNEQFF. CDR3 coding DNA: TGTGCCACCAGTGGCGCCAAACGATACTACAATGAGCAGTTCTTC.

J is TRBJ1-1 and V is TRBV12-3 or TRBV12-4, with D possibly matching TRBD1 (5 bases). The CDR3 loop spans 14 amino acids. Trimming shortened V by 5 bases and J by 1 base, and 11 bases separated the two germline ends. The chain's CDR3 is CASSAGLPNTEAFF. For the CDR3, the DNA is TGTGCCAGCAGTGCGGGACTCCCGAACACTGAAGCTTTCTTT.

This clonotype came up a few times. The V gene is TRBV7-9, the J gene TRBJ2-3; the D is unclear. Trimming left V 1 base short and J 4 bases short, with 12 bases between. The CDR3 sequence is 15 residues long. Germline assignment: CDR1 SEHNR and CDR2 FQNEAQ (reference sequence). The CDR3 nucleotides read TGTGCCAGCAGCTTAGAGGGTAATGTTGCAGATACGCAGTATTTT. It is translated as CASSLEGNVADTQYF.

In its sample, this clonotype was seen a few times. The V call is TRBV20-1, the J call TRBJ1-4, with D perhaps TRBD1 (6 bases). This CDR3 comprises 15 residues. Germline CDR1 is DFQATT and CDR2 is SNEGSKA (reference sequence). Trimming removed 2 bases at V and 7 bases at J, with 17 bases between. In DNA, the CDR3 is TGCAGTGCTAGACCCAGGACAGATCCTCTTGAAAAACTGTTTTTT. This gives the protein CSARPRTDPLEKLFF.

The chain couples TRBV10-3 to TRBJ1-2; D possibly corresponds to TRBD1 (5 bases). The V end lost 3 bases, the J end lost 12 bases, and 17 bases lay between the germline ends. This CDR3 region has 13 residues. Germline V gene data show CDR1 as ENHRY and CDR2 as SYGVKD. The CDR3 nucleotides read TGTGCCATCAGTGAAGGTGGCAGGGTATACCACACCTTC. It is translated as CAISEGGRVYHTF.

This sequence joins TRBV9 and TRBJ1-2, with D tentatively TRBD1 (5 bases). V shed 0 bases and J shed 7 bases, with 13 bases lying between them. The CDR3 totals 14 residues. The germline V gene has CDR1 SGDLS and CDR2 YYNGEE. CDR3 DNA: TGTGCCAGCAGCGTAGAGTCAGGGAAGGCTGGCTACACCTTC. As protein: CASSVESGKAGYTF.

The J gene is TRBJ1-1, the V gene TRBV7-2; possibly TRBD1 for D (5 bases). Germline-derived CDR1 and CDR2 are SGHTA and FQGNSA. With 1 base removed from V and 6 bases from J, the gap between germline ends came to 9 bases. CDR3 length equals 13 residues. The CDR3 coding sequence is TGTGCCAGCAGCTTAGTTGTGGGGGCTGAAGCTTTCTTT. Its translation: CASSLVVGAEAFF.

The chain joins TRBV29-1 to TRBJ2-7; D is unresolved. CDR1 and CDR2 (germline): SQVTM, ANQGSEA. The CDR3 is 12 residues long. V gave up 0 bases and J gave up 6 bases, with 9 bases separating them. The CDR3 DNA follows: TGCAGCGTTGAAGATAACGGGTCCGAGCAGTACTTC. It specifies CSVEDNGSEQYF.

This clonotype was counted a few times. The CDR3 nucleotides read TGTGCCAGCAGCAACAGGGTTGGCGACGGAGGCTACACCTTC. Translating it yields CASSNRVGDGGYTF. The chain carries TRBV2 and TRBJ1-2; tentatively, D is TRBD1 (6 bases). Trimming took 6 bases from V and 8 from J, leaving 19 bases between them. Germline loops: CDR1 SNHLY, CDR2 FYNNEI. The CDR3 contains 14 residues.

This clonotype was counted between two and nine times. This rearrangement joins TRBV5-1 to TRBJ2-5, with a tentative D call TRBD2 (5 bases). The J call may be incorrect, as the DNA end agrees better with TRBJ2-1. This CDR3 is built from 16 residues. CDR1 is SGHRS and CDR2 is YFSETQ in the germline V gene. The CDR3 DNA reads TGCGCCAGCAGCCCGAGCTCCTTTGGAGGTAGCAATGAGCAGTTCTTC. Translated, it gives CASSPSSFGGSNEQFF.

This chain's CDR3 is CASTPSGGRKTQYF. CDR3 DNA sequence: TGTGCCAGCACCCCTTCGGGGGGGCGTAAGACCCAGTACTTC. V is TRBV3-1 and J is TRBJ2-5; TRBD2 agrees at 8 bases. This CDR3 has 14 amino acids. Trimming cost V 7 bases and J 6 bases; bases outside gene matches: 10. Per the germline V gene, CDR1 is LGHDT and CDR2 is YNNKEL (reference sequence).

The sample holds a few counts of this clonotype. This chain uses TRBV9 with TRBJ1-2; no firm D call. CDR1 is SGDLS, CDR2 YYNGEE, per germline. Trimming stripped 6 bases from V and 5 bases from J, with 14 bases between. The CDR3 length is 13 residues. In DNA, the CDR3 is TGTGCCAGCAACGGACCCAATTATTATGGCTACACCTTC. Translating it yields CASNGPNYYGYTF. The complete variable domain, with remaining parts taken from reference TRBV9 and TRBJ1-2, reads DSGVTQTPKHLITATGQRVTLRCSPRSGDLSVYWYQQSLDQGLQFLIQYYNGEERAKGNILERFSAQQFPDLHSELNLSSLELGDSALYFCASNGPNYYGYTFGSGTRLTVV.

This clonotype occurred a few times. This sequence joins TRBV12-3 or TRBV12-4 and TRBJ2-5, with 8 nucleotides matching TRBD2. TRBJ2-7 explains the end of the DNA better; the J call may be wrong. This CDR3 is 15 amino acids long. CDR3 sequence: CASSPWTSIEDEQYF. The CDR3 region has the DNA TGTGCCAGCAGTCCCTGGACTAGCATTGAGGACGAGCAGTACTTC.

This rearrangement joins TRBV19 to TRBJ1-2, with a tentative D call TRBD1 (5 bases). The germline V and J ends were trimmed by 3 bases and 5 bases, with 7 bases remaining between them. The CDR3 is 12 residues long. Germline V CDR1 and CDR2: LNHDA, SQIVND (reference sequence). Written as DNA, the CDR3 is TGTGCCAGTAGTATTGACAGATATGGCTACACCTTC. Amino acids: CASSIDRYGYTF.

This clonotype has a handful of counts. V usage is TRBV10-3 and J usage is TRBJ2-7, with TRBD2 matching 8 bases. Germline V gene lookup returns CDR1 ENHRY and CDR2 SYGVKD. The junction had 20 bases not matched to a gene; V was cut back by 0 bases and J by 7 bases. CDR3 length equals 19 residues. This CDR3 is CAISESIVKGKAGVGEQYF. For the CDR3, the DNA is TGTGCCATCAGTGAGTCGATAGTAAAAGGAAAAGCGGGAGTAGGGGAGCAGTACTTC.

This rearrangement joins TRBV6-6 to TRBJ2-5; a weak D match, TRBD1 (5 bases). The CDR3 is 13 amino acids. Germline V CDR1 and CDR2: MNHNY, SVGAGI (reference sequence). The V end was cut by 2 bases, the J end by 4 bases, with 8 bases between. CDR3 DNA: TGTGCCAGCAGTTACGGGGCGCGAGAGACCCAGTACTTC. Amino acid sequence: CASSYGARETQYF.

A few counts support this clonotype. The chain has TRBV11-1 and TRBJ2-1; no definite D call. Looked up from germline, CDR1 is SGHAT and CDR2 is FQDESV (reference sequence). V was clipped by 1 base and J by 8 bases, with 9 bases between them. This CDR3 region has 13 residues. CDR3 nucleotide sequence: TGTGCCAGCAGCTTAGAAAGTGTCGATGAGCAGTTCTTC. Protein sequence: CASSLESVDEQFF. Looking up the rest from reference TRBV11-1 and TRBJ2-1 gives the full variable domain: EAEVAQSPRYKITEKSQAVAFWCDPISGHATLYWYRQILGQGPELLVQFQDESVVDDSQLPKDRFSAERLKGVDSTLKIQPAELGDSAMYLCASSLESVDEQFFGPGTRLTVL.

The chain is built from TRBV11-3 and TRBJ1-2; TRBD1 aligns across 12 bases. Germline V lookup: CDR1 SGHNT, CDR2 YENEEA. The CDR3 extends over 16 amino acids. V dropped 5 bases and J dropped 0; count of bases not matched to a gene: 4. In DNA, the CDR3 is TGTGCCAGCAGCCCGGGACAGGGGGCGTCTAACTATGGCTACACCTTC. Translation: CASSPGQGASNYGYTF.